Each of the 2 T cell receptor beta chains below was sequenced from the same sample in a study of blood T cell repertoires in COVID-19. Profiled with immunoSEQ multiplex PCR; TCRdb holds only in-frame clones, not every one. The data show about 82,000 clones, about four fifths seen once. Sequencing was performed on peripheral blood. The receptors shown here come from a woman between 40 and 50 years old with active or convalescent COVID-19.

The rearrangement joins TRBV13 to TRBJ2-6; no reliable D call. V was shortened by 6 bases and J by 2 bases, with 8 bases between the two germline ends. The germline CDR1 and CDR2 sequences are PRHDT and FYEKMQ (reference sequence). This CDR3 has 14 residues. The CDR3 sequence: CASRSSPGANVLTF. In DNA, the CDR3 is TGTGCCAGCAGATCGTCCCCTGGGGCCAACGTCCTGACTTTC.

The chain joins TRBV6-4 to TRBJ1-2, with 9 bases aligning to TRBD1. The CDR3 runs 13 residues. The ends lost 5 bases at V and 8 bases at J; junction bases unmatched: 6. Germline V gene sequence: CDR1 MRHNA, CDR2 SNTAGT. CDR3: CASSSTGGRGYTF. DNA of the CDR3: TGTGCCAGCAGTTCCACAGGGGGCAGAGGCTACACCTTC.